These T cell receptor beta chains were read from a single sample in a study of blood T cell repertoires in COVID-19. TCRdb keeps only in-frame clones here, not all; method: immunoSEQ multiplex PCR. The table has 180,000 or so clones, approximately 82% seen once. Sequencing used PBMCs or T cells enriched from blood (not recorded which). These receptors were obtained from a woman aged 45-59 years who had recovered from COVID-19. The CDR3 runs from the conserved cysteine through the conserved F or W. The D gene is left open where the match is weak. Clone size is stated in some rows and not others, as once, few, many or a class when expanded.

v_call	d_call	j_call	clone_size	cdr3_nt	cdr3_aa
TRBV6-5	TRBD1	TRBJ1-5	-	TGTGCCAGCAGTTACCGGGGGACAGGGGGCAATCAGCCCCAGCATTTT	CASSYRGTGGNQPQHF
TRBV28	-	TRBJ1-5	-	TGTGCCAGCAGAGGGGTGGTGCGCAATCAGCCCCAGCATTTT	CASRGVVRNQPQHF
TRBV12-5	-	TRBJ2-1	-	TGTGCTAGTGGGACTGCAGGGTGGTCAAATGAGCAGTTCTTC	CASGTAGWSNEQFF
TRBV6-5	TRBD1	TRBJ1-6	-	TGTGCCAGCAGTTACGGACAGGGCCCCAATTCACCCCTCCACTTT	CASSYGQGPNSPLHF
TRBV25-1	TRBD1	TRBJ1-6	-	TGTGCCAGCCGGGGGACAGGGCCCCTCCACTTT	CASRGTGPLHF
TRBV18	-	TRBJ2-1	-	TGTGCCAGCTCACCGGACCAGCGGAGTTACAATGAGCAGTTCTTC	CASSPDQRSYNEQFF
TRBV2	TRBD1	TRBJ1-1	once	TGTGCCAGCAGCCCGACAGGGATACCTGAAGCTTTCTTT	CASSPTGIPEAFF
TRBV30	-	TRBJ1-5	-	TGTGCCTGGAGTGTACGGGGGGACCAGCCCCAGCATTTT	CAWSVRGDQPQHF
TRBV27	-	TRBJ1-5	-	TGTGCCAGCAGTTTCGCGGGTCAGCCCCAGCATTTT	CASSFAGQPQHF
TRBV19	TRBD2	TRBJ2-3	-	TGTGCCAGTAGTGCCAGGACTAGTAACACAGATACGCAGTATTTT	CASSARTSNTDTQYF
TRBV3-1/TRBV3-2	TRBD2	TRBJ2-5	-	TGTGCCAGCAGCCAGGGTGTAGCGGGGAGCCAAGAGACCCAGTACTTC	CASSQGVAGSQETQYF
TRBV7-9	-	TRBJ2-2	-	TGTGCCAGCAGCTTGGTGGTGAGGGCCGGGGAGCTGTTTTTT	CASSLVVRAGELFF
TRBV19	TRBD1	TRBJ1-2	-	TGTGCCAGTAGTAGGACAGGGACTACTAGCGGCTACACCTTC	CASSRTGTTSGYTF
TRBV7-8	TRBD1	TRBJ1-5	-	TGTGCCAGCAGCTTTGGGGCAGGGGGTGGTCAGCCCCAGCATTTT	CASSFGAGGGQPQHF
TRBV9	TRBD1	TRBJ1-1	-	TGTGCCAGCAGCCAGGGACAGGTGAACACTGAAGCTTTCTTT	CASSQGQVNTEAFF
TRBV6-4	-	TRBJ2-3	-	TGTGCCAGCAGTGCCGACGGGAGCACAGATACGCAGTATTTT	CASSADGSTDTQYF
TRBV5-1	TRBD2	TRBJ2-3	-	TGCGCCAGCAGCCAGGGACTAGCGGGAGCAGATACGCAGTATTTT	CASSQGLAGADTQYF
TRBV11-2	-	TRBJ2-2	-	TGTGCCAGCAGCCGGACTGTTCCCACCGGGGAGCTGTTTTTT	CASSRTVPTGELFF
TRBV28	-	TRBJ1-5	-	TGTGCCAGCAGTCCACAGGGTAGTGGGGGCAATCAGCCCCAGCATTTT	CASSPQGSGGNQPQHF
TRBV12-3/TRBV12-4	-	TRBJ1-1	-	TGTGCCAGCAGTGACATTAAGGCTTTCTTT	CASSDIKAFF
TRBV13	-	TRBJ2-3	-	TGTGCCGCGCGGGGCGCCGGTGAGGCGACCGATACGCAGTATTTT	CAARGAGEATDTQYF
TRBV29-1	-	TRBJ2-5	-	TGCAGCGGGGGGCGACAGCCGGGGGTAGAGACCCAGTACTTC	CSGGRQPGVETQYF
TRBV18	TRBD2	TRBJ2-4	-	TGTGCCAGCTCACCCTTCCGGGAGGATTACATTCAGTACTTC	CASSPFREDYIQYF
TRBV11-3	TRBD2	TRBJ2-1	-	TGTGCCAGCAGTTCTTCTAGCGGGGGCTACAATGAGCAGTTCTTC	CASSSSSGGYNEQFF
TRBV19	TRBD1	TRBJ1-5	few	TGTGCCAGTAGATCCAGTAACAGGGGGCGAAATCAGCCCCAGCATTTT	CASRSSNRGRNQPQHF
TRBV1	-	TRBJ2-4	few	TGCACCAGCAGCCAGTCCAGCGGGGGCAAAAACATTCAGTACTTC	CTSSQSSGGKNIQYF
TRBV7-8	TRBD2	TRBJ2-1	-	TGTGCCAGCGGAGCTTGGGAATTTATAGCGGGAGAGTCCTACAATGAGCAGTTCTTC	CASGAWEFIAGESYNEQFF
TRBV19	TRBD1	TRBJ1-2	-	TGTGCCAGTAGTCGAAATCAGCCGGGACAGGGGGACTATGGCTACACCTTC	CASSRNQPGQGDYGYTF
TRBV7-3	TRBD1	TRBJ2-1	-	TGTGCCAGCAGCCCGAATGACAGGGTCTACAATGAGCAGTTCTTC	CASSPNDRVYNEQFF
TRBV6-1	-	TRBJ2-4	-	TGTGCCAGCAGTGGGGGCCCTTTGAGTGACAAAAACATTCAGTACTTC	CASSGGPLSDKNIQYF
TRBV9	TRBD1	TRBJ2-2	-	TGTGCCAGCAGCGTTTCCGGGACAGGGGGCCGTACCGGGGAGCTGTTTTTT	CASSVSGTGGRTGELFF
TRBV6-5	-	TRBJ1-6	-	TGTGCCAGCAGAATGTACAGGGAATCGAATTCACCCCTCCACTTT	CASRMYRESNSPLHF
TRBV15	TRBD1	TRBJ1-6	-	TGTGCCACCAGCAGAGATCTCGCAGGGGGCAATTCACCCCTCCACTTT	CATSRDLAGGNSPLHF
TRBV7-9	TRBD1	TRBJ2-2	-	TGTGCCAGCAGCCTTAGGGACAGCGAAGCCGGGGAGCTGTTTTTT	CASSLRDSEAGELFF